The T cell receptor beta chain under discussion was sequenced for a study of tumor and adjacent non-tumor tissue in lung cancer. Study-level points and caveats: TCR diversity was significantly greater in tumor than normal lung tissue. Shorter survival was associated with higher TCR diversity in tumors.

RNA was extracted from bulk tissue without any cell sorting. V gave up 2 bases and J gave up 4 bases, with 18 bases separating them. The CDR3 loop spans 15 amino acids. Germline V CDR1 and CDR2: DFQATT, SNEGSKA (reference sequence). Three rounds of nested PCR, following a modified ARM-PCR protocol, produced the TCRbeta library. TCRdb called the multiplex PCR reads again in MiXCR, with one record for every CDR3 protein. The sample holds more than 75,000 distinct CDR3 sequences; 75% to 90% are singletons and the top ten take approximately 12%. As concerns this clonotype: Its specificity is not known. This is likely a read error, given that the CDR3 carries no conserved phenylalanine or tryptophan at its end.

This chain links TRBV20-1 with TRBJ2-7; D unresolved. Sequencing was carried out using lung tumor tissue. The receptor's source is a woman in her fifties or sixties with non-small cell lung cancer. The CDR3: CSARSIDRPPYEQYS. CDR3 DNA: TGCAGTGCTAGATCAATCGATCGACCCCCTTACGAGCAGTACTCC.